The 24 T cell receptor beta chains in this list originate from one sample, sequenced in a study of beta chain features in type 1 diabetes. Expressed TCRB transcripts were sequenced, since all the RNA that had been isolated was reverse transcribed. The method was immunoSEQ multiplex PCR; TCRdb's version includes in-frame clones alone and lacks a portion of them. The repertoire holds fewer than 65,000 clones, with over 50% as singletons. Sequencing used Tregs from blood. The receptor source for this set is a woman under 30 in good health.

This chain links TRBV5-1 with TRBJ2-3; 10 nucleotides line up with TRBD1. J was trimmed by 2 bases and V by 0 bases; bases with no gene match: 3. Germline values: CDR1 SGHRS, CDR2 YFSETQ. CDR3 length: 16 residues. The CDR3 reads CASSLGGQGYTDTQYF. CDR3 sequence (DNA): TGCGCCAGCAGCTTGGGGGGACAGGGGTACACAGATACGCAGTATTTT.

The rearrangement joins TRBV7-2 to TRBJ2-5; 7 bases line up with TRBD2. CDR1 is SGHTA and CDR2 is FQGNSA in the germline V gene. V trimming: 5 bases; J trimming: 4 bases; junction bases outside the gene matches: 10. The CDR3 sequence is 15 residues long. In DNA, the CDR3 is TGTGCCAGCAGCCCCCGGGACGGGAGGACAGAGACCCAGTACTTC. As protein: CASSPRDGRTETQYF.

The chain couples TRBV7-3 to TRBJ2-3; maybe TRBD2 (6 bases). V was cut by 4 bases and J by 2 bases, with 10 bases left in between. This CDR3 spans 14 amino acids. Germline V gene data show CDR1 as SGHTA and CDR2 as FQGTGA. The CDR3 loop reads CASSSAGTTDTQYF. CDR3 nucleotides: TGTGCCAGCAGCTCTGCGGGGACCACAGATACGCAGTATTTT.

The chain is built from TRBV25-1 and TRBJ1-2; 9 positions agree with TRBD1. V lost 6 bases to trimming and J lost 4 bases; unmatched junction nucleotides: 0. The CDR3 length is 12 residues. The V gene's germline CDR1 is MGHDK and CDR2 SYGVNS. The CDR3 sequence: CASRDRGYGYTF. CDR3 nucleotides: TGTGCCAGCAGGGACAGGGGCTATGGCTACACCTTC.

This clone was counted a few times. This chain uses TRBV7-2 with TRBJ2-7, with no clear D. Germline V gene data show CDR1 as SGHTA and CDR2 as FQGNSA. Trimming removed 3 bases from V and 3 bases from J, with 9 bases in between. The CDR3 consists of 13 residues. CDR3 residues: CASSLVESYEQYF. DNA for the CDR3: TGTGCCAGCAGCTTGGTGGAGAGCTACGAGCAGTACTTC.

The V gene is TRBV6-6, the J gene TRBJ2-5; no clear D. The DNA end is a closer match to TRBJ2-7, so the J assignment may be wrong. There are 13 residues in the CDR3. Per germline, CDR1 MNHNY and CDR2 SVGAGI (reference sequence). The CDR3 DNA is TGTGCCAGCAGTAGCGACGGAGCCTACGAGCAGTACTTC. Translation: CASSSDGAYEQYF.

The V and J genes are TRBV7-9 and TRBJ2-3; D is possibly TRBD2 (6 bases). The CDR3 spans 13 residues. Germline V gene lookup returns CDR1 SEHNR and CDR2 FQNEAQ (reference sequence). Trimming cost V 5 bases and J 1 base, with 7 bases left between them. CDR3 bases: TGTGCCAGCAGCCCGGGGGGCACAGATACGCAGTATTTT. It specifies CASSPGGTDTQYF. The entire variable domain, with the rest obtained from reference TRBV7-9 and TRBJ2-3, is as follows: DTGVSQNPRHKITKRGQNVTFRCDPISEHNRLYWYRQTLGQGPEFLTYFQNEAQLEKSRLLSDRFSAERPKGSFSTLEIQRTEQGDSAMYLCASSPGGTDTQYFGPGTRLTVL.

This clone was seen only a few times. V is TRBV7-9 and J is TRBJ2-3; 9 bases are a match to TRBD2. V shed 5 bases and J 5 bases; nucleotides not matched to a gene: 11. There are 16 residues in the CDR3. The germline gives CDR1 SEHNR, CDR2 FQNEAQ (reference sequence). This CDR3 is CASSQPGGRARDTQYF. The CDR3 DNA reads TGTGCCAGCAGCCAGCCTGGCGGGAGGGCCAGAGATACGCAGTATTTT.

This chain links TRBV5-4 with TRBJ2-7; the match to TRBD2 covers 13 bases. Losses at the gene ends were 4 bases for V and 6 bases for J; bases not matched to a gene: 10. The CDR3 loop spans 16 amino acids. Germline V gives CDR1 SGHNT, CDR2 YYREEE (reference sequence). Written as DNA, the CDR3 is TGTGCCAGCAGCCCCCGGACTAGCGGGAGCCTTCGCGAGCAGTACTTC. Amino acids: CASSPRTSGSLREQYF. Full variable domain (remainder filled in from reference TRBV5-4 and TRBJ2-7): ETGVTQSPTHLIKTRGQQVTLRCSSQSGHNTVSWYQQALGQGPQFIFQYYREEENGRGNFPPRFSGLQFPNYSSELNVNALELDDSALYLCASSPRTSGSLREQYFGPGTRLTVT.

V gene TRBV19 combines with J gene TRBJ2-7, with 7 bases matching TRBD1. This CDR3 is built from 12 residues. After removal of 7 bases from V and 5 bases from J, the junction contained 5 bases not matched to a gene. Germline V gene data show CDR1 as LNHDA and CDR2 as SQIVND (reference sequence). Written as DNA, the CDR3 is TGTGCCAGTAAGAGCAGGGGGAACGAGCAGTACTTC. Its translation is CASKSRGNEQYF.

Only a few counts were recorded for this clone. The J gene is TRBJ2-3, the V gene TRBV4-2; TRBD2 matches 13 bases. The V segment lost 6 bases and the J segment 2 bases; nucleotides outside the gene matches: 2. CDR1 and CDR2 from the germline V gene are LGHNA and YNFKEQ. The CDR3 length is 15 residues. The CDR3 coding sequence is TGTGCCAGCAGTGGACTAGCGGGGGACACAGATACGCAGTATTTT. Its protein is CASSGLAGDTDTQYF.

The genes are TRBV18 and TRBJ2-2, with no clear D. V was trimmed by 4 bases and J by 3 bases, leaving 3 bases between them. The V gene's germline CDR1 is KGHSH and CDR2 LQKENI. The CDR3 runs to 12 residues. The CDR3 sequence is CASSLDTGELFF. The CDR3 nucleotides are TGTGCCAGCTCACTCGACACCGGGGAGCTGTTTTTT. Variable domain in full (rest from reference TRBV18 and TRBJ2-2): NAGVMQNPRHLVRRRGQEARLRCSPMKGHSHVYWYRQLPEEGLKFMVYLQKENIIDESGMPKERFSAEFPKEGPSILRIQQVVRGDSAAYFCASSLDTGELFFGEGSRLTVL.

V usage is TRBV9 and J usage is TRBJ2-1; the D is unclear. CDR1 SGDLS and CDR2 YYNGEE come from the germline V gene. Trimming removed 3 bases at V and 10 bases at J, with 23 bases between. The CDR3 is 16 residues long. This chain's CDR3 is CASSGVYSAVKREQFF. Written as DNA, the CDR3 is TGTGCCAGCAGCGGTGTTTATTCGGCTGTGAAGCGAGAGCAGTTCTTC. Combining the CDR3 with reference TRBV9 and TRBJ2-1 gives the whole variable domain DSGVTQTPKHLITATGQRVTLRCSPRSGDLSVYWYQQSLDQGLQFLIQYYNGEERAKGNILERFSAQQFPDLHSELNLSSLELGDSALYFCASSGVYSAVKREQFFGPGTRLTVL.

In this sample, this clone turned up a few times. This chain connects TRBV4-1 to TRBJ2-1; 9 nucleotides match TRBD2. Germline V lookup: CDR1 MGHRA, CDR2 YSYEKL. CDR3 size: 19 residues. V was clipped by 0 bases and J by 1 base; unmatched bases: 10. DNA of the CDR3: TGCGCCAGCAGCCAAGATCTGTGGCTAGCGGGGCAGTCCTACAATGAGCAGTTCTTC. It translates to CASSQDLWLAGQSYNEQFF.

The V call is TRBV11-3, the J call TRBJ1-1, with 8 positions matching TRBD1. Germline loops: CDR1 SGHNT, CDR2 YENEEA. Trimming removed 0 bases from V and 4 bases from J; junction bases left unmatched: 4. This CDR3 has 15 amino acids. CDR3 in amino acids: CASSLDPDRVTEAFF. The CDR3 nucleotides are TGTGCCAGCAGCTTAGACCCGGACAGGGTCACTGAAGCTTTCTTT. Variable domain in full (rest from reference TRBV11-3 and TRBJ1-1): EAGVVQSPRYKIIEKKQPVAFWCNPISGHNTLYWYLQNLGQGPELLIRYENEEAVDDSQLPKDRFSAERLKGVDSTLKIQPAELGDSAVYLCASSLDPDRVTEAFFGQGTRLTVV.

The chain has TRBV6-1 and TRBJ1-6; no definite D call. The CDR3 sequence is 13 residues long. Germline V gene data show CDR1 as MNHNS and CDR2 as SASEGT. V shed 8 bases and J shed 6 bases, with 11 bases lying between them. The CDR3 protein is CASGPEPNSPLHF. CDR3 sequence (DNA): TGTGCCAGCGGGCCGGAACCTAATTCACCCCTCCACTTT.

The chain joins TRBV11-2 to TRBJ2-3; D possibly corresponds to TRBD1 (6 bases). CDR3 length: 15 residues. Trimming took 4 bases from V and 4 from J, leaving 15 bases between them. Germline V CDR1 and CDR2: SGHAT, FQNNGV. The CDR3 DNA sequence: TGTGCCAGCAGCTCACAGGGTATTGGCTCAGATACGCAGTATTTT. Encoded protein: CASSSQGIGSDTQYF.

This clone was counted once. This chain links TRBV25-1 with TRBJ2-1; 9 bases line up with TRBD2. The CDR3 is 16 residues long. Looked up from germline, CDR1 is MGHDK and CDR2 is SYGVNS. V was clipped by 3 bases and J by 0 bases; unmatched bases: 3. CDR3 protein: CASSETSGGSYNEQFF. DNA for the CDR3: TGTGCCAGCAGTGAGACTAGCGGAGGCTCCTACAATGAGCAGTTCTTC.

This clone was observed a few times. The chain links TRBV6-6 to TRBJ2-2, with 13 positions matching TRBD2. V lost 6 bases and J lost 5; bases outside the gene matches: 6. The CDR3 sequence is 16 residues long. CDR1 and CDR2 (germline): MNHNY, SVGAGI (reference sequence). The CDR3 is CASRGPGLAGTGELFF. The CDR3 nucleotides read TGTGCCAGCAGGGGGCCGGGACTAGCGGGGACCGGGGAGCTGTTTTTT.

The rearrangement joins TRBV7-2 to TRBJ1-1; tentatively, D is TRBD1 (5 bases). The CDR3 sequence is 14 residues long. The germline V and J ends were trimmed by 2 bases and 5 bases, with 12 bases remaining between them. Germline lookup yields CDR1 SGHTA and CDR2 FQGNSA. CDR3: CASSLRQGGTEAFF. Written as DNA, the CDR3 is TGTGCCAGCAGCTTACGTCAGGGAGGGACTGAAGCTTTCTTT.

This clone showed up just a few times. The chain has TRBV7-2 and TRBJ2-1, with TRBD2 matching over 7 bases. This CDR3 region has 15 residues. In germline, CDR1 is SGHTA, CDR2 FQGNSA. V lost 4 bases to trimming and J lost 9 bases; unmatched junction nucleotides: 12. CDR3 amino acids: CASSSLGTKGSEQFF. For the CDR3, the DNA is TGTGCCAGCAGCTCTTTGGGGACTAAAGGGAGTGAGCAGTTCTTC.

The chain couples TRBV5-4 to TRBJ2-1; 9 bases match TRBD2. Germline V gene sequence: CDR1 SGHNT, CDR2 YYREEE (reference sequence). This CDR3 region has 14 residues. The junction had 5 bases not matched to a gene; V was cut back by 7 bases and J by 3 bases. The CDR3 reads CASHRTSVYNEQFF. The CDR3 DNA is TGTGCCAGCCACCGGACTAGCGTCTACAATGAGCAGTTCTTC.

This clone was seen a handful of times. This CDR3 is CASSYSRVDYEQYF. CDR3 DNA sequence: TGTGCCAGCAGTTACTCCAGGGTGGACTACGAGCAGTACTTC. V is TRBV6-5 and J is TRBJ2-7; the D gene is possibly TRBD1 (5 bases). The germline V gene encodes CDR1 MNHEY and CDR2 SVGAGI. The CDR3 sequence is 14 residues long. The V end was cut by 0 bases, the J end by 3 bases, with 9 bases between.

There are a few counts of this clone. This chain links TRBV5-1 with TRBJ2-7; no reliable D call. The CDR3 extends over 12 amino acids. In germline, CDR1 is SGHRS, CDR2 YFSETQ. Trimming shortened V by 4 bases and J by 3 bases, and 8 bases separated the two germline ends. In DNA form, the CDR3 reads TGCGCCAGCAGCCCCCGCGGCTACGAGCAGTACTTC. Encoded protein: CASSPRGYEQYF.